The source of this T cell receptor beta chain is a study of blood T cell repertoires in COVID-19. For the study at large: Whether acute or convalescent, the COVID-19 samples came from the United States, Italy and Spain. T cells, B-cell-depleted T cells, or PBMCs supplied cDNA or gDNA.

During active infection, Seattle patients enrolled and were then monitored through disease. V was clipped by 4 bases and J by 4 bases, with 7 bases between them. The CDR3 length is 13 residues. The germline V gene has CDR1 MNHEY and CDR2 SVGEGT. Some clones are missing from TCRdb's copy, which holds only in-frame ones; the method was immunoSEQ multiplex PCR. Here the sample spans some 300,000 clones, 70% to 90% being singletons. The sample was peripheral blood. This rearrangement joins TRBV6-2 or TRBV6-3 to TRBJ2-2; unclear D gene. This sequence was found in a woman in her forties or fifties with COVID-19, enrolled during active disease. Here the CDR3 reads CASSLSATGELFF. CDR3 DNA: TGTGCCAGCAGTTTGAGCGCCACCGGGGAGCTGTTTTTT.